Included here is one T cell receptor beta chain sequence, with context. Its antigen is not known. The sample is drawn from a study of T cell responses to AZD1222 COVID-19 vaccine. Libraries were prepared by immunoSEQ multiplex PCR; TCRdb keeps only in-frame clonotypes and omits some of them. The sample lists approximately 70,000 clones, about 91% occurring once. Study-level points and caveats: Mostly white British, mostly female donors; authors suggested clonal diversity may be underestimated. Nearly half of spike-specific TCRs reportedly target variant regions that are unmutated in the B.1.351 and B.1.1.7 variants. Repertoires were sampled only after the peak T cell response.

Looked up from germline, CDR1 is SQVTM and CDR2 is ANQGSEA. There are 10 residues in the CDR3. V lost 6 bases, J lost 1 base, and 3 bases lay in between. The sequences come from peripheral blood, collected 28 days after the second dose of the MenACWY control vaccine. This clonotype was sampled from an adult who received the MenACWY meningococcal vaccine as a control. This chain connects TRBV29-1 to TRBJ1-1, with D unclear. CDR3 DNA: TGCAGCGTGGGGAACACTGAAGCTTTCTTT. This codes for CSVGNTEAFF.